The 26 T cell receptor beta chains reported below all come from one sample, sequenced in a study of control samples from healthy donors and cancer patients. Only in-frame clones appear in the TCRdb table, and some are missing; sequencing was by immunoSEQ multiplex PCR. The table has around 77,000 clones, 85% to 95% seen once. The sample was blood. The origin of the receptors is a woman in her sixties or seventies in good health.

The chain employs TRBV28 and TRBJ2-7; D not resolved. The CDR3 runs to 13 residues. Per germline, CDR1 MDHEN and CDR2 SYDVKM. V shed 7 bases and J shed 5 bases, with 15 bases lying between them. The CDR3 DNA reads as TGTGCCAGCACCTCTGACCCCGTCAACGAGCAGTACTTC. This gives the protein CASTSDPVNEQYF.

The chain links TRBV5-6 to TRBJ2-2, with a tentative D call TRBD1 (5 bases). Germline V gives CDR1 SGHDT, CDR2 YYEEEE. V gave up 3 bases and J gave up 9 bases, with 15 bases separating them. The CDR3 covers 14 residues. CDR3 bases: TGTGCCAGCAGCTCTACAGGAACAAGGTGGGAGCTGTTTTTT. Translation: CASSSTGTRWELFF.

This chain connects TRBV30 to TRBJ2-2, with no clear D. Trimming pared 5 bases from V and 6 bases from J, leaving 13 bases between. CDR3 length: 13 amino acids. CDR1 and CDR2 from the germline V gene are GTSNPN and SVGIG (reference sequence). The CDR3: CAWSGQTAGELFF. The CDR3 nucleotides are TGTGCCTGGTCGGGCCAAACGGCCGGGGAGCTGTTTTTT.

The chain recombines TRBV3-1 (or the pseudogene TRBV3-2) with TRBJ1-2; TRBD1 is a possible D gene (5 bases). Germline CDR1 is LGHDT and CDR2 is YNNKEL (reference sequence). This CDR3 has 14 amino acids. Trimming pared 1 base from V and 2 bases from J, leaving 8 bases between. CDR3 sequence: CASSQAGGNYGYTF. The CDR3 DNA reads as TGTGCCAGCAGCCAAGCTGGGGGGAACTATGGCTACACCTTC.

The chain has TRBV3-1 (or the pseudogene TRBV3-2) and TRBJ1-3; D remains unclear. Germline lookup yields CDR1 LGHDT and CDR2 YNNKEL (reference sequence). The CDR3 covers 14 residues. The germline V and J ends were trimmed by 2 bases and 2 bases, with 7 bases remaining between them. The CDR3 nucleotides read TGTGCCAGCAGCCAAACCGGGGCTGGAAACACCATATATTTT. As protein: CASSQTGAGNTIYF.

This clone was recorded a few times. The chain couples TRBV5-8 to TRBJ2-1, with 7 nucleotides matching TRBD2. Germline-derived CDR1 and CDR2 are SGHTS and YDEGEE. CDR3 length: 15 amino acids. V lost 2 bases, J lost 3 bases, and 5 bases stayed unmatched. The CDR3 loop reads CASSFGRGSYNEQFF. CDR3 sequence (DNA): TGTGCCAGCAGCTTTGGGAGGGGCAGCTACAATGAGCAGTTCTTC.

This sequence joins TRBV7-9 and TRBJ1-1; no clear D. Trimming left V 5 bases short and J 5 bases short, with 9 bases between. The germline V gene encodes CDR1 SEHNR and CDR2 FQNEAQ (reference sequence). This CDR3 has 12 residues. CDR3 sequence: CASSHIRTEAFF. The DNA for the CDR3 is TGTGCCAGCAGCCACATAAGGACTGAAGCTTTCTTT.

CDR3 DNA sequence: TGCAGCGTGGGGGCCCGAGGGAACGTGGATACCGGGGAGCTGTTTTTT. Encoded protein: CSVGARGNVDTGELFF. V and J are TRBV29-1 and TRBJ2-2; perhaps TRBD1 as D (6 bases). The CDR3 spans 16 residues. V gave up 6 bases and J gave up 5 bases, with 22 bases separating them. The germline V gene encodes CDR1 SQVTM and CDR2 ANQGSEA.

This chain connects TRBV30 to TRBJ2-2; D gene ambiguous. Germline V gene lookup returns CDR1 GTSNPN and CDR2 SVGIG (reference sequence). This CDR3 contains 11 residues. Trimming removed 4 bases at V and 5 bases at J, with 5 bases between. CDR3 in amino acids: CAWKGTGELFF. CDR3 bases: TGTGCCTGGAAAGGGACCGGGGAGCTGTTTTTT.

The chain carries TRBV19 and TRBJ1-5; TRBD1 might be the D (5 bases). The germline V and J ends were trimmed by 6 bases and 5 bases, with 11 bases remaining between them. In germline, CDR1 is LNHDA, CDR2 SQIVND (reference sequence). The CDR3 is 13 amino acids. DNA of the CDR3: TGTGCCAGTAGCAACGACAGAGATCAGCCCCAGCATTTT. Translation: CASSNDRDQPQHF.

This rearrangement joins TRBV28 to TRBJ2-7, with 9 nucleotides matching TRBD2. J was trimmed by 5 bases and V by 5 bases; bases with no gene match: 19. CDR1 and CDR2 from the germline V gene are MDHEN and SYDVKM. This CDR3 region has 18 residues. The CDR3 spells CASSGGGGAGGVIHEQYF. In DNA, the CDR3 is TGTGCCAGCAGTGGCGGGGGGGGAGCGGGAGGAGTGATTCACGAGCAGTACTTC. Based on the CDR3 plus reference TRBV28 and TRBJ2-7, the full variable domain is DVKVTQSSRYLVKRTGEKVFLECVQDMDHENMFWYRQDPGLGLRLIYFSYDVKMKEKGDIPEGYSVSREKKERFSLILESASTNQTSMYLCASSGGGGAGGVIHEQYFGPGTRLTVT.

The chain couples TRBV28 to TRBJ2-5, with D possibly matching TRBD2 (6 bases). The germline CDR1 and CDR2 sequences are MDHEN and SYDVKM. There are 16 residues in the CDR3. V lost 3 bases to trimming and J lost 5 bases, with 19 bases between them. CDR3 loop: CASSFPSLGGPETQYF. CDR3 DNA: TGTGCCAGCAGTTTTCCAAGTCTCGGGGGACCGGAGACCCAGTACTTC.

This clone is a singleton in its sample. Other DNA sequences of this sample code for an identical CDR3. The chain recombines TRBV5-1 with TRBJ2-5; 10 nucleotides align to TRBD1. After removal of 4 bases from V and 2 bases from J, the junction contained 2 bases not matched to a gene. CDR3 length: 14 amino acids. In germline, CDR1 is SGHRS, CDR2 YFSETQ. The DNA for the CDR3 is TGCGCCAGCAGCCTGGGACAGGGGCAAGAGACCCAGTACTTC. Translating gives CASSLGQGQETQYF.

This rearrangement joins TRBV7-9 to TRBJ2-7, with 9 bases that match TRBD1. Germline CDR1 and CDR2: SEHNR and FQNEAQ (reference sequence). V trimming: 4 bases; J trimming: 4 bases; junction bases outside the gene matches: 11. The CDR3 is 16 amino acids. The CDR3: CASSSNSGQGQYEQYF. CDR3 DNA sequence: TGTGCCAGCAGCTCCAACTCGGGACAGGGCCAGTACGAGCAGTACTTC.

This clone was seen a few times. The genes are TRBV7-8 and TRBJ1-6, with D unclear. Trimming pared 5 bases from V and 7 bases from J, leaving 12 bases between. CDR1 and CDR2 (germline): SGHVS, FQNEAQ. The CDR3 sequence is 14 residues long. The CDR3 loop is CASSPPGRNSPLHF. The CDR3 DNA sequence: TGTGCCAGCAGCCCACCAGGACGGAATTCACCCCTCCACTTT. Drawing the rest from reference TRBV7-8 and TRBJ1-6, the complete variable domain is GAGVSQSPRYKVAKRGQDVALRCDPISGHVSLFWYQQALGQGPEFLTYFQNEAQLDKSGLPSDRFFAERPEGSVSTLKIQRTQQEDSAVYLCASSPPGRNSPLHFGNGTRLTVT.

The V and J genes are TRBV28 and TRBJ1-3, with a tentative D call TRBD1 (5 bases). Deletions cut 3 bases from V and 0 bases from J, with 18 bases between. This CDR3 contains 18 residues. Germline CDR1 reads MDHEN; CDR2 reads SYDVKM. CDR3 sequence: CASSFEDGTDRSGNTIYF. The CDR3 DNA reads TGTGCCAGCAGTTTTGAGGACGGGACGGACCGCTCTGGAAACACCATATATTTT.

The DNA of the CDR3 is TGTGCCAGCAGCTTAGAGCCGTGGGACAGCTATGGCTACACCTTC. This gives the protein CASSLEPWDSYGYTF. The chain employs TRBV11-2 and TRBJ1-2; the match to TRBD1 covers 7 bases. After removal of 0 bases from V and 4 bases from J, the junction contained 5 bases not matched to a gene. CDR1 and CDR2 from the germline V gene are SGHAT and FQNNGV. This CDR3 has 15 residues.

The chain carries TRBV27 and TRBJ1-2; the D is unclear. From germline, CDR1 is MNHEY and CDR2 SMNVEV (reference sequence). The CDR3 has 15 residues. Trimming left V 1 base short and J 5 bases short, with 14 bases between. Here the CDR3 DNA reads TGTGCCAGCAGTTTATACGGCAGATCGGATTATGGCTACACCTTC. It yields the protein CASSLYGRSDYGYTF.

This chain links TRBV27 with TRBJ2-7; D is perhaps TRBD2 (5 bases). The CDR3 extends over 14 amino acids. V was cut by 2 bases and J by 2 bases, with 10 bases left in between. Germline V gene sequence: CDR1 MNHEY, CDR2 SMNVEV (reference sequence). CDR3 protein: CASSLAGPTYEQYF. The CDR3 region has the DNA TGTGCCAGCAGTTTAGCGGGCCCTACCTACGAGCAGTACTTC.

This chain joins TRBV6-1 and TRBJ2-7, with D hard to call. Germline values: CDR1 MNHNS, CDR2 SASEGT. The CDR3 sequence is 15 residues long. Trimming took 1 base from V and 3 from J, leaving 13 bases between them. As DNA, the CDR3 is TGTGCCAGCAGTGAAGAGCACAGTAAGGTCTACGAGCAGTACTTC. Its translation: CASSEEHSKVYEQYF.

The V gene is TRBV6-5, the J gene TRBJ1-4, with a possible D match to TRBD1 (6 bases). Germline loops: CDR1 MNHEY, CDR2 SVGAGI. The CDR3 covers 15 residues. Trimming removed 6 bases at V and 5 bases at J, with 16 bases between. The CDR3 region has the DNA TGTGCCAGCAGCTCGAATGGGGGGGCGAATGAAAAACTGTTTTTT. As protein: CASSSNGGANEKLFF.

The gene calls are TRBV5-1 and TRBJ1-2, with unresolved D. This CDR3 region has 16 residues. Per the germline V gene, CDR1 is SGHRS and CDR2 is YFSETQ. Trimming took off 0 bases at V and 6 bases at J, with 18 bases between the two ends. Here the CDR3 reads CASSLVTPRSGDGYTF. DNA for the CDR3: TGCGCCAGCAGCTTGGTGACTCCCCGGTCTGGCGATGGCTACACCTTC.

The chain links TRBV12-3 or TRBV12-4 to TRBJ1-2, with 9 bases identical to TRBD1. The CDR3 totals 13 residues. Unmatched junction bases numbered 6, after V lost 5 bases and J lost 8 bases. CDR3 sequence reads: CASSPRTGEGYTF. The CDR3 DNA is TGTGCCAGCAGTCCACGGACAGGGGAAGGCTACACCTTC.

CDR3 in amino acids: CASSAPGQGTDTQYF. CDR3 DNA: TGTGCCAGCAGCGCGCCGGGACAGGGTACAGATACGCAGTATTTT. This rearrangement joins TRBV5-4 to TRBJ2-3, with TRBD1 matching over 9 bases. Germline-derived CDR1 and CDR2 are SGHNT and YYREEE (reference sequence). J gave up 3 bases and V 4 bases, and 6 bases lay outside the gene matches. This CDR3 spans 15 amino acids.

The chain carries TRBV19 and TRBJ1-6, with D possibly TRBD1 on 6 matching bases. The CDR3 contains 14 residues. The germline V gene encodes CDR1 LNHDA and CDR2 SQIVND (reference sequence). Trimming pared 5 bases from V and 7 bases from J, leaving 12 bases between. The CDR3 DNA reads TGTGCCAGTAGTTCGGACAGTAGGAATTCACCCCTCCACTTT. Protein: CASSSDSRNSPLHF. Full variable domain (outside the CDR3, taken from reference TRBV19 and TRBJ1-6): DGGITQSPKYLFRKEGQNVTLSCEQNLNHDAMYWYRQDPGQGLRLIYYSQIVNDFQKGDIAEGYSVSREKKESFPLTVTSAQKNPTAFYLCASSSDSRNSPLHFGNGTRLTVT.

The chain uses TRBV30 and TRBJ2-2, with TRBD1 matching over 8 bases. The CDR3 contains 15 residues. In germline, CDR1 is GTSNPN, CDR2 SVGIG (reference sequence). With 0 bases clipped from V and 5 bases from J, the junction kept 5 bases outside the gene matches. This chain's CDR3 is CAWSVRTGLTGELFF. CDR3 DNA: TGTGCCTGGAGTGTACGGACAGGGTTAACCGGGGAGCTGTTTTTT.